This TCR beta chain was identified during a study of CXCR3-negative and CXCR3-positive naive CD8 T cells (dated by TCRdb to the late 2010s). Notes on the research overall: In total, about 135 million TRB reads were obtained, or roughly 1.5 +/- 0.3 million reads per library. Data from under 12 donors, pooled across two independent experiments, went into the diversity and physicochemical repertoire analyses. The TRBV-TRBJ cluster analysis covered naive subsets from 5 donors and memory cells from 3 donors.

For each CD8+ T cell subset, flow sorting was done in triplicate, and 300,000 to 350,000 cells per subset went directly into RLT lysis buffer. To exclude memory contaminants, naive CD8+ T cells were stringently defined as CD45RO-CCR7+CD27+CD95-. Standard density gradient centrifugation was used to isolate peripheral blood mononuclear cells from buffy coats. Naive CXCR3-negative and CXCR3-positive CD8+ T cells were flow-sorted on a FACSAria III. Total RNA was extracted from sorted cells with an RNeasy Mini Kit. Sequencing used a NextSeq 550. The Human TCR Profiling Kit (MiLaboratory) was used to prepare UMI-labeled 5' RACE TRB cDNA libraries. The full amount of extracted RNA was used for cDNA synthesis, and the full amount of resulting cDNA was used for PCR amplification. Libraries were prepared in parallel with an identical number of PCR cycles. The study's own analysis went as follows. About 52,000 +/- 9,100 unique UMI-labeled TRB cDNA molecules per library were extracted with MIGEC and MiXCR, with at least two reads per UMI required. On average, approximately 40,000 +/- 10,000 functional in-frame TRB CDR3 nucleotide clonotypes lacking stop codons were found per library. After each sample was downsampled to 5000 UMI-labeled TRB molecules, VDJtools was used to calculate diversity metrics such as normalized Shannon-Wiener and Chao1. For the central five CDR3 residues, VDJtools calculated physicochemical properties weighted by clonotype size, namely interaction energy, strength, volume and Kidera factor 4. TCRdb reprocessed the sequencing reads and holds a single record per CDR3 protein sequence, with no DNA. In this record, the V and J calls reflect TCRdb's handling and not the investigators' own analysis. The sample table includes 100,000 to 150,000 distinct CDR3 sequences. Of the sample, 0.5% to 0.6% falls within the top ten clones.

CDR1 and CDR2 (SQVTM, ANQGSEA) derive from the germline V gene. The cysteine opens and the phenylalanine closes a CDR3 of 14 amino acids. Only the protein is available. Regarding this clonotype: The antigen it recognizes is unknown.

What the research found in general, with its limitations: Freshly isolated PBMCs were used for most assays because CXCR3 expression went down partially after cryopreservation. Repertoire diversity was comparably high in both naive subsets but much lower in memory CD8+ T cells. Because surface CD5, which is linked to self-reactivity in mice, was comparable between the naive subsets, TCR interaction strength was also inferred from the physicochemical properties of TRB CDR3s. Naive CXCR3-negative and CXCR3-positive cells from the same donor showed similar TRBV-TRBJ usage, whereas memory cells showed distinct patterns. Compared with CXCR3-negative naive cells, CXCR3-positive naive cells had TRB CDR3s with higher hydrophobicity (lower Kidera factor 4), lower energy, and higher strength and volume indices.

The V and J segments used are TRBV29-1 and TRBJ2-7. The origin of this receptor is a human donor in good health. Some clones in this sample may be carry-over from other donors' samples. Sequencing was done on a sample of naive CXCR3+ CD8+ T cells from blood. Sample cell subset or site, as interpreted from the label and publication: CD45RO-CCR7+CD27+CD95- naive CD8+ T cells expressing CXCR3 (TNR3+). The CDR3 region: CSVDSVGSTYEQYF.